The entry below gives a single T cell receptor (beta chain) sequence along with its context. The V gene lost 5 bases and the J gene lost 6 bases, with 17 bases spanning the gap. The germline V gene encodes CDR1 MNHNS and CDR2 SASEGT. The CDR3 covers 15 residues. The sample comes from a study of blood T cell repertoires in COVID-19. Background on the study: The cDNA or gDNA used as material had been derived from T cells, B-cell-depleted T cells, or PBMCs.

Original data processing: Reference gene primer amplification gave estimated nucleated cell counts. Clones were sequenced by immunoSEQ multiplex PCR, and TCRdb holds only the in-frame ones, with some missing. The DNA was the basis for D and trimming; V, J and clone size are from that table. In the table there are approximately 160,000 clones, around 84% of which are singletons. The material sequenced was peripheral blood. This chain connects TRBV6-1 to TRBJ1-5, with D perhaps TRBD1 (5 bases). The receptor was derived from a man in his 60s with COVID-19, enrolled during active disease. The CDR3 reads CASSPTATASQPQHF. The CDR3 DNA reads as TGTGCCAGCAGTCCCACCGCGACAGCGTCTCAGCCCCAGCATTTT.